This T cell receptor beta chain was sequenced during a study of T cells in Graves' hyperthyroidism and ophthalmopathy. There are many counts of this clonotype. No antigen is known for it. General study findings and limits: Model predictions of ophthalmopathy came a median 6.5 months before onset.

There were TCR beta CDR3 regions amplified from RNA transcripts. HTBI primers were the set used in a first-round RT-PCR of the TCR CDR3. TCRdb recomputed calls from the multiplex PCR reads with MiXCR, one row per CDR3 protein. The sample holds over 500,000 distinct CDR3 sequences; 40% to 50% are singletons and the top ten take about two fifths. The CDR3 contains 16 residues. The trim removed 5 bases at V and 5 bases at J, leaving 10 bases unmatched. Germline V gives CDR1 LNHDA, CDR2 SQIVND (reference sequence). Sequencing was carried out using peripheral blood or thyroid tissue (not recorded which). The chain joins TRBV19 to TRBJ1-1; the match to TRBD1 covers 11 bases. The receptor was derived from an adult woman with Graves' disease, either hyperthyroidism or ophthalmopathy (not recorded which). CDR3: CASSARDRGKRTEAFF. DNA of the CDR3: TGTGCCAGTAGTGCCAGGGACAGGGGGAAAAGGACTGAAGCTTTCTTT.